These 27 T cell receptor beta chains were sequenced from one sample in a study of T cell clonotyping in hematopoietic cell transplantation. Using immunoSEQ multiplex PCR, the repertoire was profiled, and TCRdb retains in-frame clones only, with some absent. The sample contains tens of thousands of clones, 75% to 90% of which appear only once. Specimen: peripheral blood mononuclear cells. The source is a woman aged 40 to 50 in good health. Some clones in this sample may be carry-over from other donors' samples.

V is TRBV9 and J is TRBJ2-3, with D unclear. In germline, CDR1 is SGDLS, CDR2 YYNGEE. The V end lost 0 bases, the J end lost 6 bases, and 11 bases lay between the germline ends. The CDR3 has 14 residues. For the CDR3, the DNA is TGTGCCAGCAGCGTAGTCTGGACCGGGGATACGCAGTATTTT. Encoded protein: CASSVVWTGDTQYF.

This chain joins TRBV5-1 and TRBJ1-5; 7 bases map to TRBD1. V lost 0 bases, J lost 2 bases, and 17 bases stayed unmatched. Germline CDR1 reads SGHRS; CDR2 reads YFSETQ. The length of the CDR3 is 20 residues. The CDR3 sequence: CASSLEVLGTGVFGNQPQHF. CDR3 nucleotide sequence: TGCGCCAGCAGCTTGGAAGTCTTAGGAACAGGGGTTTTCGGCAATCAGCCCCAGCATTTT.

This chain joins TRBV7-2 and TRBJ2-2, with no clear D. The germline gives CDR1 SGHTA, CDR2 FQGNSA. Trimming took 3 bases from V and 4 from J, leaving 12 bases between them. The CDR3 extends over 15 amino acids. DNA for the CDR3: TGTGCCAGCAGCTTCAAAGTAGGAAGCACCGGGGAGCTGTTTTTT. Translation gives CASSFKVGSTGELFF.

The rearrangement joins TRBV30 to TRBJ2-7; 11 bases match TRBD2. CDR1 and CDR2 (germline): GTSNPN, SVGIG (reference sequence). The ends lost 3 bases at V and 4 bases at J; junction bases unmatched: 8. The CDR3 totals 15 residues. The CDR3 sequence is CAWRADSGRGYEQYF. The CDR3 DNA sequence: TGTGCCTGGAGAGCGGATAGCGGGAGGGGGTACGAGCAGTACTTC. Looking up the rest from reference TRBV30 and TRBJ2-7 gives the full variable domain: SQTIHQWPATLVQPVGSPLSLECTVEGTSNPNLYWYRQAAGRGLQLLFYSVGIGQISSEVPQNLSASRPQDRQFILSSKKLLLSDSGFYLCAWRADSGRGYEQYFGPGTRLTVT.

This rearrangement joins TRBV5-1 to TRBJ2-1, with 11 bases aligning to TRBD2. Looked up from germline, CDR1 is SGHRS and CDR2 is YFSETQ. Losses at the gene ends were 0 bases for V and 10 bases for J; bases not matched to a gene: 6. The CDR3 length is 15 residues. DNA of the CDR3: TGCGCCAGCAGCTTGGTGGTCCTAGCGGGAGGCGAGCAGTTCTTC. It translates to CASSLVVLAGGEQFF.

The rearrangement uses TRBV5-1 and TRBJ2-1; D is ambiguous. The CDR3 covers 15 residues. Germline CDR1 is SGHRS and CDR2 is YFSETQ. The germline V and J ends were trimmed by 0 bases and 0 bases, with 7 bases remaining between them. This CDR3 is CASSLAANSYNEQFF. The CDR3 bases are TGCGCCAGCAGCTTGGCAGCTAACTCCTACAATGAGCAGTTCTTC.

This rearrangement joins TRBV28 to TRBJ1-2; TRBD1 aligns across 7 bases. Trimming cost V 10 bases and J 3 bases; bases outside gene matches: 11. This CDR3 has 14 amino acids. The germline CDR1 and CDR2 sequences are MDHEN and SYDVKM. The DNA for the CDR3 is TGTGCCATTCTGGAGACAGGGTTGGACTATGGCTACACCTTC. The encoded protein is CAILETGLDYGYTF.

V is TRBV29-1 and J is TRBJ1-2; D uncertain. The CDR3 loop spans 10 amino acids. CDR1 and CDR2 (germline): SQVTM, ANQGSEA. Trimming cost V 6 bases and J 8 bases, with 10 bases left between them. In nucleotides, the CDR3 is TGCAGCGTCGCGGACGGCGGCTACACCTTC. It translates to CSVADGGYTF.

The V and J genes are TRBV30 and TRBJ1-5; weak D call: TRBD1 (6 bases). The CDR3 loop spans 13 amino acids. Looked up from germline, CDR1 is GTSNPN and CDR2 is SVGIG (reference sequence). V was pared by 4 bases and J by 7 bases, with 14 bases between. The CDR3 sequence: CAWTGGARQPQHF. The CDR3 DNA reads as TGTGCCTGGACCGGGGGGGCCCGGCAGCCCCAGCATTTT. The full variable domain, with the rest looked up from reference TRBV30 and TRBJ1-5, is SQTIHQWPATLVQPVGSPLSLECTVEGTSNPNLYWYRQAAGRGLQLLFYSVGIGQISSEVPQNLSASRPQDRQFILSSKKLLLSDSGFYLCAWTGGARQPQHFGDGTRLSIL.

The chain is built from TRBV5-6 and TRBJ2-7, with a tentative D call TRBD1 (6 bases). The CDR3 has 16 amino acids. Germline assignment: CDR1 SGHDT and CDR2 YYEEEE. V lost 4 bases and J 2 bases, leaving 19 bases between the germline ends. The CDR3 is CASSQTASGVAYEQYF. The CDR3 DNA sequence: TGTGCCAGCAGCCAAACTGCCTCAGGGGTAGCCTACGAGCAGTACTTC.

The rearrangement links TRBV5-1 to TRBJ2-7; a possible D gene is TRBD2 (6 bases). Germline values: CDR1 SGHRS, CDR2 YFSETQ. V lost 4 bases to trimming and J lost 0 bases, with 11 bases between them. The length of the CDR3 is 14 residues. CDR3 bases: TGCGCCAGCAGCGTGAAGACTAGCTCCTACGAGCAGTACTTC. It encodes CASSVKTSSYEQYF.

V usage is TRBV28 and J usage is TRBJ1-5; a weak D match, TRBD1 (5 bases). CDR3 length equals 14 residues. The V gene lost 6 bases and the J gene lost 9 bases, with 18 bases spanning the gap. The V gene's germline CDR1 is MDHEN and CDR2 SYDVKM. The CDR3 spells CASSTDGALGPQHF. The CDR3 region has the DNA TGTGCCAGCAGCACAGACGGGGCCCTTGGGCCCCAGCATTTT.

This sequence joins TRBV27 and TRBJ2-5; 9 bases align to TRBD1. The CDR3 is made up of 13 amino acids. V was pared by 7 bases and J by 5 bases, with 5 bases of the junction left unmatched. Germline CDR1 is MNHEY and CDR2 is SMNVEV (reference sequence). CDR3 bases: TGTGCCAGCACGACAGGGGGGAGGGAGACCCAGTACTTC. Its protein product is CASTTGGRETQYF.

The V gene is TRBV5-6, the J gene TRBJ1-2; D possibly corresponds to TRBD1 (6 bases). Germline V gene sequence: CDR1 SGHDT, CDR2 YYEEEE. The CDR3 extends over 13 amino acids. The germline V and J ends were trimmed by 2 bases and 6 bases, with 11 bases remaining between them. The CDR3 DNA reads TGTGCCAGCAGCTTTGGGCAGGGGAATGGCTACACCTTC. It is translated as CASSFGQGNGYTF.

This rearrangement joins TRBV5-1 to TRBJ2-2, with D unclear. The CDR3 extends over 16 amino acids. Germline assignment: CDR1 SGHRS and CDR2 YFSETQ. With 4 bases removed from V and 0 bases from J, the gap between germline ends came to 13 bases. Here the CDR3 reads CASSLMSSSNTGELFF. CDR3 bases: TGCGCCAGCAGCCTCATGTCCAGTTCGAACACCGGGGAGCTGTTTTTT.

The rearrangement joins TRBV6-6 to TRBJ2-7; D call uncertain. Trimming stripped 4 bases from V and 4 bases from J, with 5 bases between. The CDR3 totals 11 residues. Germline CDR1 is MNHNY and CDR2 is SVGAGI (reference sequence). CDR3: CASSLNYEQYF. In DNA, the CDR3 is TGTGCCAGCAGTTTAAATTACGAGCAGTACTTC.

The rearrangement links TRBV11-2 to TRBJ2-7; no reliable D call. V was pared by 3 bases and J by 5 bases, with 17 bases between. The germline CDR1 and CDR2 sequences are SGHAT and FQNNGV. The CDR3 spans 15 residues. The DNA of the CDR3 is TGTGCCAGCAGCTTGGGGTCCCCCCCACTGGACGAGCAGTACTTC. Protein sequence: CASSLGSPPLDEQYF.

This rearrangement joins TRBV30 to TRBJ2-7; 10 bases are a match to TRBD1. The CDR3 spans 14 residues. With V trimmed by 4 bases and J by 4 bases, 7 bases remained unmatched. CDR1 is GTSNPN and CDR2 is SVGIG in the germline V gene (reference sequence). Written as DNA, the CDR3 is TGTGCCTGGAAGGGGGACAGGGGCTCTTACGAGCAGTACTTC. It codes for CAWKGDRGSYEQYF.

The chain links TRBV6-5 to TRBJ2-5; 7 positions match TRBD2. The junction had 9 bases not matched to a gene; V was cut back by 6 bases and J by 2 bases. This CDR3 is built from 15 residues. Per germline, CDR1 MNHEY and CDR2 SVGAGI. CDR3 region: CASRDGASGQETQYF. The CDR3 DNA reads TGTGCCAGCAGGGATGGGGCTAGCGGACAAGAGACCCAGTACTTC.

The chain combines TRBV9 with TRBJ2-1; maybe TRBD1 (5 bases). Germline V gives CDR1 SGDLS, CDR2 YYNGEE. Trimming removed 2 bases at V and 5 bases at J, with 11 bases between. This CDR3 has 14 amino acids. As DNA, the CDR3 is TGTGCCAGCAGCGTCGGCAGGGCCCACAATGAGCAGTTCTTC. Translated, it gives CASSVGRAHNEQFF. The full variable domain, rest sourced from reference TRBV9 and TRBJ2-1, is DSGVTQTPKHLITATGQRVTLRCSPRSGDLSVYWYQQSLDQGLQFLIQYYNGEERAKGNILERFSAQQFPDLHSELNLSSLELGDSALYFCASSVGRAHNEQFFGPGTRLTVL.

The chain uses TRBV29-1 and TRBJ1-2; D is undetermined. The CDR3 extends over 13 amino acids. The V gene lost 4 bases and the J gene lost 0 bases, with 9 bases spanning the gap. Germline CDR1 is SQVTM and CDR2 is ANQGSEA. CDR3 DNA sequence: TGCAGCGTTGGAATAGGGTCTAACTATGGCTACACCTTC. Protein: CSVGIGSNYGYTF.

The CDR3 coding sequence is TGTGCCAGCAGTTACTCGGCAGTCAATCAGCCCCAGCATTTT. Translating gives CASSYSAVNQPQHF. V and J are TRBV6-5 and TRBJ1-5; D gene unclear. This CDR3 is built from 14 residues. Trimming took off 0 bases at V and 3 bases at J, with 6 bases between the two ends. The germline gives CDR1 MNHEY, CDR2 SVGAGI.

The rearrangement joins TRBV2 to TRBJ1-4; D unresolved. Trimming took off 6 bases at V and 6 bases at J, with 11 bases between the two ends. The CDR3 is made up of 13 amino acids. CDR1 and CDR2 from the germline V gene are SNHLY and FYNNEI. CDR3 sequence (DNA): TGTGCCAGCAGCGGTAGGGATTATGAAAAACTGTTTTTT. Translated, it gives CASSGRDYEKLFF.

J is TRBJ1-5 and V is TRBV6-5; D might be TRBD1 (5 bases). CDR3 length: 14 residues. V shed 5 bases and J shed 1 base, with 9 bases lying between them. Germline CDR1 and CDR2: MNHEY and SVGAGI. DNA of the CDR3: TGTGCCAGCAGTATTGGGGGAAGCAATCAGCCCCAGCATTTT. Its translation is CASSIGGSNQPQHF.

J is TRBJ1-1 and V is TRBV5-1, with a possible D match to TRBD1 (5 bases). This CDR3 is built from 16 residues. V was trimmed by 1 base and J by 0 bases, leaving 13 bases between them. CDR1 and CDR2 from the germline V gene are SGHRS and YFSETQ. CDR3 in DNA: TGCGCCAGCAGCTTGACTGGGGCCCTGATGAACACTGAAGCTTTCTTT. Translation gives CASSLTGALMNTEAFF.

The chain recombines TRBV4-2 with TRBJ2-2, with D possibly being TRBD1 (5 bases). The germline V gene encodes CDR1 LGHNA and CDR2 YNFKEQ. Trimming took 1 base from V and 3 from J, leaving 12 bases between them. CDR3 length: 16 amino acids. The CDR3 sequence: CASSQVQGPYTGELFF. In DNA form, the CDR3 reads TGTGCCAGCAGCCAAGTTCAGGGCCCCTACACCGGGGAGCTGTTTTTT.

The chain recombines TRBV29-1 with TRBJ2-3; weak D call: TRBD1 (5 bases). V was pared by 4 bases and J by 4 bases, with 18 bases between. This CDR3 region has 15 residues. Germline V gives CDR1 SQVTM, CDR2 ANQGSEA. CDR3 bases: TGCAGCGTTGTAGGGCAGGGCGGTTGGGCAGATACGCAGTATTTT. This codes for CSVVGQGGWADTQYF.